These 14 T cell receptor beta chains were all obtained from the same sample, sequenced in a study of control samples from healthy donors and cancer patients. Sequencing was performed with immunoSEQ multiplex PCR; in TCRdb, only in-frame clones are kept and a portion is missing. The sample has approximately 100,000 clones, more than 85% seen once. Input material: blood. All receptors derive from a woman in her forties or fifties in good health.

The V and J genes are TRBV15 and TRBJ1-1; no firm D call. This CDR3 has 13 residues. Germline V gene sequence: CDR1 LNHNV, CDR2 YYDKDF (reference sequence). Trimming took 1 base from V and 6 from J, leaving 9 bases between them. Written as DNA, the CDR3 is TGTGCCACCAGCAGAGGACTAAGACCTGAAGCTTTCTTT. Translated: CATSRGLRPEAFF.

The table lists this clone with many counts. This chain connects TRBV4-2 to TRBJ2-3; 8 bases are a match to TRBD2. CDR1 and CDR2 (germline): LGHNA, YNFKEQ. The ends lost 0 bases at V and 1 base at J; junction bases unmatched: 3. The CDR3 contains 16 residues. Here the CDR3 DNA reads TGTGCCAGCAGCCAAGATGGGGGACTAGGCACAGATACGCAGTATTTT. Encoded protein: CASSQDGGLGTDTQYF.

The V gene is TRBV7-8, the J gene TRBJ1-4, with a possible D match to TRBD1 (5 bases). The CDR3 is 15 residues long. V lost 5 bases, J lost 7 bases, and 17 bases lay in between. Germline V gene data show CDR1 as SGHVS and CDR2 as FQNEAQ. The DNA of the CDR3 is TGTGCCAGCAGCCCTGGCTGGGGCAGAAGTGAAAAACTGTTTTTT. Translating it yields CASSPGWGRSEKLFF.

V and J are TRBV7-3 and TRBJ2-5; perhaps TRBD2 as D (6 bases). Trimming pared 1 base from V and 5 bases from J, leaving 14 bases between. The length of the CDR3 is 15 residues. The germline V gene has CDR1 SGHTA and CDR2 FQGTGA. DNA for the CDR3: TGTGCCAGCAGCTTAAGTGGGGGGAGAGTGGAGACCCAGTACTTC. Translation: CASSLSGGRVETQYF.

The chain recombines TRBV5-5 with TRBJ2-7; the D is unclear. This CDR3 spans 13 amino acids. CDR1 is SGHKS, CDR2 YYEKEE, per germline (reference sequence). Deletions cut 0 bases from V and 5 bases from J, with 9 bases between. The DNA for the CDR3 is TGTGCCAGCAGCTTGGTCACGGCTGACGAGCAGTACGTC. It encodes CASSLVTADEQYV.

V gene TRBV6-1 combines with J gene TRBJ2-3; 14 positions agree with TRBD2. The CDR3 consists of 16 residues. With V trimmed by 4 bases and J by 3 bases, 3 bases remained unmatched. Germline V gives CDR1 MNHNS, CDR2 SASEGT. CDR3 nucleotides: TGTGCCAGCAGTGCGGGACTAGCGGGGGATACAGATACGCAGTATTTT. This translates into CASSAGLAGDTDTQYF.

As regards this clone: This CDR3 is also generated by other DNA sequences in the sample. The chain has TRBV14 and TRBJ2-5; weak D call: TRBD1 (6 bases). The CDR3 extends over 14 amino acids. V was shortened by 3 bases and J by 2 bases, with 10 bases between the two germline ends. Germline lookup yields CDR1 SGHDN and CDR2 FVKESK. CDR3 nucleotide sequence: TGTGCCAGCAGCCAGAACAGGGCACAAGAGACCCAGTACTTC. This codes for CASSQNRAQETQYF.

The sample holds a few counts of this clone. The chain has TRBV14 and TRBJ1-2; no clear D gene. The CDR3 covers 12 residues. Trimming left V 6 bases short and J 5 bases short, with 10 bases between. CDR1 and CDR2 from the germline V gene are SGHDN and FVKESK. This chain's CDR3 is CASSLGPYGYTF. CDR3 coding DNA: TGTGCCAGCAGTCTCGGACCTTATGGCTACACCTTC.

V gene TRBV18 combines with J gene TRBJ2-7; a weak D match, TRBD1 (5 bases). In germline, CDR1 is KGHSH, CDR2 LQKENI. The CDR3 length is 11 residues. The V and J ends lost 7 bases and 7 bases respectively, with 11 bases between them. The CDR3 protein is CASWTLLEQYV. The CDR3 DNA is TGTGCCAGCTGGACACTTTTGGAGCAGTACGTC.

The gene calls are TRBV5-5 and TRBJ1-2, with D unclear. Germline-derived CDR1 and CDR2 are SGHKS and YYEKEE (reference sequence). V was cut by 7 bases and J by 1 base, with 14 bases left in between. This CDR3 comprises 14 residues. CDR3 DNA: TGTGCCAGCCTAGAGACTACTATTAACTATGGCTACACCTTC. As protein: CASLETTINYGYTF.

CDR3 DNA sequence: TGTGCCAGTAGTATAGGGACTGTCGAAGCTTTCTTT. This sequence encodes CASSIGTVEAFF. V gene TRBV19 combines with J gene TRBJ1-1, with D unresolved. CDR1 is LNHDA and CDR2 is SQIVND in the germline V gene (reference sequence). V was trimmed by 1 base and J by 8 bases, leaving 8 bases between them. The CDR3 consists of 12 residues.

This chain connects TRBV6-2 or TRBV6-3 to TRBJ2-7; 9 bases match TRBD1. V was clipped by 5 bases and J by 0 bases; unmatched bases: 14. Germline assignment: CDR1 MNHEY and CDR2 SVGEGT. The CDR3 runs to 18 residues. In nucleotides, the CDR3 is TGTGCCAGCAGTCGTGAGGGACAGGGAGTTTGGAGCTCCTACGAGCAGTACGTC. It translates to CASSREGQGVWSSYEQYV.

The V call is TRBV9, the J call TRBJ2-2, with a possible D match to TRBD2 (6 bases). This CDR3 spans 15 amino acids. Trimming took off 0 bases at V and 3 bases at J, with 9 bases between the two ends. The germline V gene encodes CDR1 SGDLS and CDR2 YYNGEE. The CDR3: CASSVEGLDTGELFF. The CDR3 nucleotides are TGTGCCAGCAGCGTAGAGGGACTGGACACCGGGGAGCTGTTTTTT.

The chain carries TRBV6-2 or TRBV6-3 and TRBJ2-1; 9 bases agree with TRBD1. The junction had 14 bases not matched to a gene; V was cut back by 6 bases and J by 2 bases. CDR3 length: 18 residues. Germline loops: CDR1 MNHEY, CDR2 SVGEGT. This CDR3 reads CASSSPTGGGGAYNEQFF. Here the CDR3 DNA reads TGTGCCAGCAGCTCCCCTACAGGGGGCGGAGGGGCCTACAATGAGCAGTTCTTC.